This paragraph reports one T cell receptor (beta chain). V lost 4 bases, J lost 4 bases, and 11 bases lay in between. This CDR3 contains 13 residues. The V gene's germline CDR1 is SNHLY and CDR2 FYNNEI. The sample comes from a study of T cell changes during pregnancy in multiple sclerosis. TCRdb's copy holds only in-frame clones and misses some; the assay was immunoSEQ multiplex PCR. The profile covers approximately 85,000 clones, with approximately 94% appearing a single time and approximately 2.4% taken by the ten largest. Sequenced here: peripheral blood, sampled in the third trimester of pregnancy. V is TRBV2 and J is TRBJ2-7; D call uncertain. This TCR derives from a female donor with multiple sclerosis, enrolled in a pregnancy study. CDR3 amino acids: CASSASEVYEQYF. CDR3 sequence (DNA): TGTGCCAGCAGTGCGAGCGAAGTTTACGAGCAGTACTTC.